This T cell receptor (beta chain) was sequenced for a study of T-cell reconstitution after alpha-beta-depleted transplantation in children (dated by TCRdb to between 2015 and 2016). About the investigation overall: The study quantitatively tracked T-cell immune reconstitution after TCRalphabeta/CD19-depleted allogeneic hematopoietic cell transplantation in children using TCR repertoire profiling.

Trimming takes 3 bases from V and 2 bases from J, and the germline ends sit 11 bases apart. CDR1 and CDR2, per the germline V gene, are SQVTM and ANQGSEA. The CDR3, cysteine through phenylalanine, is 13 amino acids long. The kept DNA is CDR3 alone, 39 bases in frame from the first base. Ten or more counts support this clonotype. Its antigen is still unknown. No much larger clone is present one base from it, and per-base qualities are unavailable. The library came from PCR. Sequencing relied on an Illumina HiSeq 2500. Molecular barcoding was employed in the preparation of TCR libraries, with unique molecular identifiers being used to normalize TCRbeta repertoire quantification. TCRdb trimmed the raw reads at Q25, called clones with MiXCR and kept productive beta chains. Every CDR3 protein is listed once, alongside the most common genes and DNA of its rows. In all, the sample holds about 690,000 distinct CDR3 sequences, and roughly 17% of those were seen once. Jointly, the top ten make up under 1.2% of the sample.

The receptor was isolated from a human donor who donated a stem cell graft to a child with acute myeloid leukemia. Here the chain combines TRBV29-1 and TRBJ2-7; the D gene is possibly TRBD2, with 6 bases matching. This specimen was PBMCs from the stem cell graft donor, taken from the stem cell graft. The DNA sequence is given as TGCAGCGTTGACGGGGCGGGGACCTACGAGCAGTACTTC. Translated, it reads CSVDGAGTYEQYF.